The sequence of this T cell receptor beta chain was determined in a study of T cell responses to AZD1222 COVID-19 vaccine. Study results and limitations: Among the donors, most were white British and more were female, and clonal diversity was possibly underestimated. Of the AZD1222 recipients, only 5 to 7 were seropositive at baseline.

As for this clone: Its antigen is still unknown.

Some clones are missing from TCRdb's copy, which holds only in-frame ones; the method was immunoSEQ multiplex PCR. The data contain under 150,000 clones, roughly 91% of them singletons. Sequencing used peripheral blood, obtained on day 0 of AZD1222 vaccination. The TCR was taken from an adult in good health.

The CDR3 DNA follows: TGTGCCAGCAGCCAAGGAAACGGCGGGATGCGCAGCACAGATACGCAGTATTTT. Protein product: CASSQGNGGMRSTDTQYF. This rearrangement joins TRBV4-2 to TRBJ2-3, with a tentative D call TRBD2 (6 bases). Trimming left V 1 base short and J 0 bases short, with 17 bases between. The CDR3 contains 18 residues. Germline CDR1 reads LGHNA; CDR2 reads YNFKEQ.